The 18 T cell receptor beta chains below come from one sample, sequenced in a study of OX40 agonist ivuxolimab in advanced cancers. Libraries were prepared by immunoSEQ multiplex PCR; TCRdb keeps only in-frame clonotypes and omits some of them. The top ten hold approximately 15% of the sample, which has some 11,000 clones, 77% seen once. Sample: CD4+ or CD8+ T cells sorted from blood, taken in a trial of the OX40 agonist ivuxolimab. Receptors were obtained from an adult with an advanced solid tumor such as melanoma, head and neck, liver or kidney cancer.

V is TRBV11-2 and J is TRBJ2-3; 10 bases line up with TRBD2. The J segment lost 8 bases and the V segment lost 7 bases, leaving 12 bases of the junction unmatched. Germline V gene sequence: CDR1 SGHAT, CDR2 FQNNGV. The CDR3 is made up of 15 amino acids. CDR3 loop: CASMDLASGSSTQYF. CDR3 sequence (DNA): TGTGCCAGCATGGATTTGGCTAGCGGGAGTTCTACGCAGTATTTT.

The V gene is TRBV27, the J gene TRBJ2-5; D is undetermined. In germline, CDR1 is MNHEY, CDR2 SMNVEV (reference sequence). This CDR3 is 14 amino acids long. V was clipped by 3 bases and J by 4 bases, with 12 bases between them. The CDR3 coding sequence is TGTGCCAGCAGTTTCTGGGAATCGGGAGAGACCCAGTACTTC. Translation: CASSFWESGETQYF.

By frequency in the sample, this clone is large. This CDR3 is CASRALLGNGAEAFF. For the CDR3, the DNA is TGTGCCAGCAGGGCCCTTTTGGGGAACGGTGCTGAAGCTTTCTTT. The chain joins TRBV27 to TRBJ1-1; D is unclear. The CDR3 loop spans 15 amino acids. The V end was cut by 6 bases, the J end by 6 bases, with 20 bases between. Germline V gives CDR1 MNHEY, CDR2 SMNVEV (reference sequence).

This rearrangement joins TRBV4-1 to TRBJ2-7; no definite D call. This CDR3 region has 14 residues. Trimming cost V 0 bases and J 3 bases, with 9 bases left between them. Germline values: CDR1 MGHRA, CDR2 YSYEKL. The CDR3: CASSQDPAYYEQYF. The DNA for the CDR3 is TGCGCCAGCAGCCAAGATCCAGCCTACTACGAGCAGTACTTC.

The rearrangement links TRBV5-1 to TRBJ2-7; 7 bases line up with TRBD2. The CDR3 has 17 amino acids. Germline CDR1 reads SGHRS; CDR2 reads YFSETQ. With V trimmed by 1 base and J by 2 bases, 12 bases remained unmatched. Written as DNA, the CDR3 is TGCGCCAGCAGCTTGAATTGGCGGGGGTTTCTAGCCTACGAGCAGTACTTC. It translates to CASSLNWRGFLAYEQYF.

This sequence joins TRBV6-1 and TRBJ2-2; TRBD1 might be the D (6 bases). This CDR3 comprises 16 residues. Trimming took 3 bases from V and 2 from J, leaving 13 bases between them. Germline V lookup: CDR1 MNHNS, CDR2 SASEGT. The chain's CDR3 is CASSDDTGHNTGELFF. In nucleotides, the CDR3 is TGTGCCAGCAGTGATGACACGGGACACAACACCGGGGAGCTGTTTTTT.

This chain connects TRBV21-1 to TRBJ2-5. TRBV21-1 is noted as a pseudogene. The CDR3 runs 19 residues. The CDR3 bases are TGTGCCAGCAGCAAAGTCGGTCGGGCCGCCCCCAATAGAGACAAGACCCAGTACTTC. This gives the protein CASSKVGRAAPNRDKTQYF.

V gene TRBV5-1 combines with J gene TRBJ2-5; 9 nucleotides line up with TRBD1. Germline V CDR1 and CDR2: SGHRS, YFSETQ. The CDR3 is 14 residues long. Losses at the gene ends were 4 bases for V and 4 bases for J; bases not matched to a gene: 5. This chain's CDR3 is CASSTKQGAETQYF. The CDR3 nucleotides are TGCGCCAGCAGCACCAAACAGGGGGCAGAGACCCAGTACTTC. Together with reference TRBV5-1 and TRBJ2-5, the CDR3 gives the full variable domain: KAGVTQTPRYLIKTRGQQVTLSCSPISGHRSVSWYQQTPGQGLQFLFEYFSETQRNKGNFPGRFSGRQFSNSRSEMNVSTLELGDSALYLCASSTKQGAETQYFGPGTRLLVL.

CDR3 coding DNA: TGTGCCAGCAGCTTACCAGCCACAGATACGCAGTATTTT. It is translated as CASSLPATDTQYF. This chain uses TRBV7-9 with TRBJ2-3; unclear D gene. Germline CDR1 reads SEHNR; CDR2 reads FQNEAQ (reference sequence). Trimming took 2 bases from V and 2 from J, leaving 5 bases between them. The CDR3 is made up of 13 amino acids.

The chain combines TRBV6-6 with TRBJ1-2; D remains ambiguous. Trimming shortened V by 5 bases and J by 1 base, and 14 bases separated the two germline ends. Germline assignment: CDR1 MNHNY and CDR2 SVGAGI (reference sequence). The CDR3 runs 15 residues. CDR3 amino acids: CASSRLGGFNYGYTF. The CDR3 DNA sequence: TGTGCCAGCAGTCGTCTGGGAGGATTTAACTATGGCTACACCTTC.

This sequence joins TRBV6-4 and TRBJ2-3; weak D call: TRBD1 (6 bases). Germline V gene sequence: CDR1 MRHNA, CDR2 SNTAGT. V dropped 2 bases and J dropped 2 bases, with 11 bases sitting between them. This CDR3 spans 15 amino acids. The CDR3 nucleotides are TGTGCCAGCAGTGACGGCACAGGGAACACAGATACGCAGTATTTT. The encoded protein is CASSDGTGNTDTQYF.

This sequence joins TRBV7-2 and TRBJ1-2; tentative D call: TRBD1 (5 bases). Trimming removed 1 base at V and 9 bases at J, with 9 bases between. Germline V gene data show CDR1 as SGHTA and CDR2 as FQGNSA. The CDR3 totals 12 residues. CDR3: CASSLGGGSYTF. The CDR3, as DNA: TGTGCCAGCAGCTTAGGGGGCGGGAGCTACACCTTC.

The chain couples TRBV6-1 to TRBJ1-5; 7 bases line up with TRBD1. This CDR3 contains 14 residues. J lost 4 bases, V lost 4 bases, and 4 bases had no gene match. Germline V CDR1 and CDR2: MNHNS, SASEGT. The CDR3 DNA sequence: TGTGCCAGCAGTGCCGGGACAGAAAATCAGCCCCAGCATTTT. Translating gives CASSAGTENQPQHF.

The chain has TRBV7-9 and TRBJ2-7; 7 bases align to TRBD2. Germline loops: CDR1 SEHNR, CDR2 FQNEAQ (reference sequence). V dropped 4 bases and J dropped 4; count of bases not matched to a gene: 16. This CDR3 is built from 17 residues. As DNA, the CDR3 is TGTGCCAGCAGCTCAACGGCCGGGAGGACACCTACATACGAGCAGTACTTC. It encodes CASSSTAGRTPTYEQYF.

The chain carries TRBV7-3 and TRBJ2-1; unclear D gene. V dropped 1 base and J dropped 0 bases, with 10 bases sitting between them. This CDR3 comprises 16 residues. Germline loops: CDR1 SGHTA, CDR2 FQGTGA. The DNA for the CDR3 is TGTGCCAGCAGCTTAAACGGGCCCGGCTCCTACAATGAGCAGTTCTTC. This encodes CASSLNGPGSYNEQFF.

This clone ranks as medium-sized. The V gene is TRBV27, the J gene TRBJ2-7; 8 nucleotides agree with TRBD1. In germline, CDR1 is MNHEY, CDR2 SMNVEV (reference sequence). The CDR3 has 12 residues. Trimming removed 8 bases from V and 3 bases from J; junction bases left unmatched: 3. The CDR3 protein is CASWTGNYEQYF. CDR3 bases: TGTGCCAGCTGGACAGGGAACTACGAGCAGTACTTC.

J is TRBJ2-1 and V is TRBV4-2, with 9 bases that match TRBD2. The CDR3 loop spans 14 amino acids. V gave up 4 bases and J gave up 6 bases; unmatched junction bases: 4. The V gene's germline CDR1 is LGHNA and CDR2 YNFKEQ. The CDR3 is CASSPRGGVNEQFF. DNA of the CDR3: TGTGCCAGCAGCCCCCGCGGGGGGGTCAATGAGCAGTTCTTC.

Within the sample, this clone is medium-sized. The V and J genes are TRBV11-3 and TRBJ2-5; D is possibly TRBD2 (6 bases). V was clipped by 1 base and J by 3 bases, with 18 bases between them. Looked up from germline, CDR1 is SGHNT and CDR2 is YENEEA. The CDR3 consists of 17 residues. This CDR3 reads CASSLGVFKGGEETQYF. In nucleotides, the CDR3 is TGTGCCAGCAGCTTAGGCGTGTTTAAGGGCGGGGAAGAGACCCAGTACTTC.